One T cell receptor beta chain is described in this entry. The data were taken from a study of T-cell reconstitution after alpha-beta-depleted transplantation in children. Using unique molecular identifiers, the investigators prepared the TCRbeta library. TCRdb ran MiXCR on the PCR reads and lists one entry per CDR3 protein. The sample consists of 360,000 or so distinct CDR3 sequences, roughly 20% of them appearing once. The CDR3 totals 14 residues. Trimming cost V 5 bases and J 6 bases; bases outside gene matches: 9. The chain combines TRBV12-3 or TRBV12-4 with TRBJ2-7; TRBD2 aligns across 8 bases. The source material was PBMCs from the stem cell graft donor, sampled from the stem cell graft. This clonotype originated in a human donor who donated a stem cell graft to a child with acute myeloid leukemia. The CDR3 loop reads CASSPYAGGFEQYF. CDR3 DNA sequence: TGTGCCAGCAGTCCATACGCGGGAGGTTTCGAGCAGTACTTC.